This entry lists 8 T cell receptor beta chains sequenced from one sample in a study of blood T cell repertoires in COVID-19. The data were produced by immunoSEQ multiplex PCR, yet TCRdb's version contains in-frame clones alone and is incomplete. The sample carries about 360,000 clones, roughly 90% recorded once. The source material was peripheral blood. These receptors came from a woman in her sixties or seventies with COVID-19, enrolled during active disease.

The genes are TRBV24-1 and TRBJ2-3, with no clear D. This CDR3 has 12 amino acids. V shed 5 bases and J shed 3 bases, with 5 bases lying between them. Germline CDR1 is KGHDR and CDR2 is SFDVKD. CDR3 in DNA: TGTGCCACCAGTGCTGAGACAGATACGCAGTATTTT. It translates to CATSAETDTQYF.

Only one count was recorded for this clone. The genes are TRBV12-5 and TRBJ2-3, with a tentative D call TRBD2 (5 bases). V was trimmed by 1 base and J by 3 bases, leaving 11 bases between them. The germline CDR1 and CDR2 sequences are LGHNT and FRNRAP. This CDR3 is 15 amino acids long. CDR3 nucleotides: TGTGCTAGTGGTTTGGCCCGGGGAGCAACAGATACGCAGTATTTT. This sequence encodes CASGLARGATDTQYF.

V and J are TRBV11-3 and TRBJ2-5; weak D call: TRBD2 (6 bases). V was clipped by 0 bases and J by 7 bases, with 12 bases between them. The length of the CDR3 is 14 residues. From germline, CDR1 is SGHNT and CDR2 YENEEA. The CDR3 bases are TGTGCCAGCAGCTTAGATCGGTGGGGGGTGACCCAGTACTTC. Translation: CASSLDRWGVTQYF.

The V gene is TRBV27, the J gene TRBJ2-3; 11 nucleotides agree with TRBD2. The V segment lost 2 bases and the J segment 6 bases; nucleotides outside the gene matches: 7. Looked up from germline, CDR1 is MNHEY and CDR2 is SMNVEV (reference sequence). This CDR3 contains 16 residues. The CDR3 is CASSLVAGGHGDTQYF. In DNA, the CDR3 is TGTGCCAGCAGTTTAGTAGCGGGGGGGCATGGTGATACGCAGTATTTT.

The CDR3 sequence is CASSLLAGGPRSYEQFF. In DNA form, the CDR3 reads TGTGCCAGCAGCCTACTAGCGGGGGGGCCCAGGAGCTATGAGCAGTTCTTC. The rearrangement links TRBV3-1 (or the pseudogene TRBV3-2) to TRBJ2-1; TRBD2 matches at 13 bases. This CDR3 spans 17 amino acids. V shed 4 bases, J shed 8 bases, and the junction held 11 bases outside the gene matches. Per germline, CDR1 LGHDT and CDR2 YNNKEL (reference sequence).

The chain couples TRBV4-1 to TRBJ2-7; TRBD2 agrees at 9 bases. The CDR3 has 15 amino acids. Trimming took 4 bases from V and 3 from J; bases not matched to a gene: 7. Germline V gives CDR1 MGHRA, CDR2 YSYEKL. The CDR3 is CASSLLAGGDYEQYF. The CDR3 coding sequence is TGCGCCAGCAGCCTTCTGGCGGGAGGGGACTACGAGCAGTACTTC.

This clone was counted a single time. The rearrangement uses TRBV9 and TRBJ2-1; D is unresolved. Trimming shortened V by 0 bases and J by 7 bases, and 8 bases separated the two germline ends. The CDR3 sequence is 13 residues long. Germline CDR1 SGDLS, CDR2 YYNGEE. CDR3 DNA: TGTGCCAGCAGCGTAGGCCTAATTAATGAGCAGTTCTTC. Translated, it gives CASSVGLINEQFF.

CDR3 coding DNA: TGTGCCAGCAGCTCGACAGGGGTCGGCTACACCTTC. Protein product: CASSSTGVGYTF. The chain carries TRBV5-5 and TRBJ1-2; 8 nucleotides match TRBD1. The V and J ends lost 3 bases and 8 bases, in that order; junction bases with no gene match: 3. CDR1 is SGHKS, CDR2 YYEKEE, per germline (reference sequence). There are 12 residues in the CDR3.